This T cell receptor (beta chain) was retrieved from a study of T cell responses to AZD1222 COVID-19 vaccine. Findings and limits, study-wide: Every sample of the repertoires postdated the peak T cell response. Donors, mostly white British, included more females; clonal diversity was possibly underestimated. CD4 TCRs linked to vaccination spanned spike, dominating at 160-218 and 743-854. Of the AZD1222 recipients, only 6 or 7 were seropositive at baseline.

Method: immunoSEQ multiplex PCR; TCRdb's copy keeps in-frame clones and lacks some. The data contain more than 95,000 clones, around 91% of them singletons. Trimming took off 6 bases at V and 3 bases at J, with 11 bases between the two ends. Germline lookup yields CDR1 MNHNY and CDR2 SVGAGI (reference sequence). The CDR3 sequence is 14 residues long. With regard to this clone: Its antigen is undetermined. Other nucleotide sequences in the sample specify the same CDR3.

The sample here was peripheral blood, taken 28 days after the second AZD1222 dose. This clonotype was sampled from an adult who received the AZD1222 COVID-19 vaccine. The gene calls are TRBV6-6 and TRBJ1-4; possibly TRBD1 for D (6 bases). CDR3 sequence: CASRDSVPNEKLFF. The DNA for the CDR3 is TGTGCCAGCAGGGACAGCGTCCCTAATGAAAAACTGTTTTTT.